These 25 T cell receptor beta chains originate from one sample sequenced in a study of T cell responses to AZD1222 COVID-19 vaccine. Clones were sequenced by immunoSEQ multiplex PCR, and TCRdb holds only the in-frame ones, with some missing. The data hold 95,000 to 150,000 clones, with roughly nine tenths observed a single time. The sample consisted of peripheral blood, taken on day 0 of AZD1222 vaccination. All receptors come from an adult in good health.

This chain links TRBV12-3 or TRBV12-4 with TRBJ1-2, with no clear D. The CDR3 has 13 residues. V lost 7 bases, J lost 5 bases, and 14 bases lay in between. The CDR3 nucleotides are TGTGCCAGCACCTCGCGGACCTTTTATGGCTACACCTTC. It translates to CASTSRTFYGYTF.

The chain employs TRBV5-1 and TRBJ1-1; D ambiguous. This CDR3 is 14 amino acids long. Per germline, CDR1 SGHRS and CDR2 YFSETQ. V gave up 0 bases and J gave up 3 bases, with 9 bases separating them. The CDR3 DNA reads TGCGCCAGCAGCTTGGACGGGTATGACACTGAAGCTTTCTTT. Its translation: CASSLDGYDTEAFF.

This clone appeared once. The V gene is TRBV25-1, the J gene TRBJ1-4; unclear D gene. This CDR3 has 12 amino acids. The V gene's germline CDR1 is MGHDK and CDR2 SYGVNS. Trimming took 7 bases from V and 4 from J, leaving 7 bases between them. The CDR3 spells CASMGFNEKLFF. The CDR3 coding sequence is TGTGCCAGCATGGGCTTTAATGAAAAACTGTTTTTT.

The rearrangement links TRBV6-2 or TRBV6-3 to TRBJ2-7; D is ambiguous. Germline values: CDR1 MNHEY, CDR2 SVGEGT. This CDR3 has 14 amino acids. Trimming removed 0 bases from V and 0 bases from J, with 6 bases in between. The CDR3 DNA reads as TGTGCCAGCAGTTACTCTAGCTACTCCTACGAGCAGTACTTC. As protein: CASSYSSYSYEQYF.

The chain links TRBV21-1 to TRBJ2-3; the table names TRBD2, a call not compared with the DNA. TRBV21-1 is termed a pseudogene. The CDR3 consists of 22 residues. This CDR3 reads CASSKVERASGGAGQAADTQYF. CDR3 DNA: TGTGCCAGCAGCAAAGTCGAGAGGGCTAGCGGGGGGGCCGGCCAGGCGGCAGATACGCAGTATTTT.

The V gene is TRBV4-3, the J gene TRBJ1-2, with D unclear. V was cut by 1 base and J by 2 bases, with 11 bases left in between. CDR1 and CDR2 (germline): LGHNA, YSLEER. This CDR3 is 15 amino acids long. As DNA, the CDR3 is TGCGCCAGCAGCCAAGGTATGGGCTCGAACTATGGCTACACCTTC. It specifies CASSQGMGSNYGYTF.

This clone occurred once. This sequence joins TRBV2 and TRBJ2-7; D is possibly TRBD2 (5 bases). V was clipped by 4 bases and J by 3 bases, with 10 bases between them. This CDR3 contains 13 residues. Per germline, CDR1 SNHLY and CDR2 FYNNEI. In nucleotides, the CDR3 is TGTGCCAGCAGTGGGTTGAGGGACTACGAGCAGTACTTC. As protein: CASSGLRDYEQYF.

This chain connects TRBV4-3 to TRBJ2-7; D perhaps matches TRBD2 (6 bases). This CDR3 is built from 15 residues. V lost 1 base to trimming and J lost 5 bases, with 15 bases between them. Germline V gene lookup returns CDR1 LGHNA and CDR2 YSLEER. As DNA, the CDR3 is TGCGCCAGCAGCCAAGTAGGAGACGGGAGTAACGAGCAGTACTTC. Amino acids: CASSQVGDGSNEQYF.

The rearrangement uses TRBV5-6 and TRBJ1-6, with TRBD1 matching over 7 bases. Germline assignment: CDR1 SGHDT and CDR2 YYEEEE. The V segment lost 1 base and the J segment 0 bases; nucleotides outside the gene matches: 7. The CDR3 is 18 residues long. The CDR3 loop is CASSLTRQGGSYNSPLHF. The CDR3 bases are TGTGCCAGCAGCTTGACCCGACAGGGAGGCTCCTATAATTCACCCCTCCACTTT.

CDR3 protein: CASSFSFAGGPGHEQFF. Here the CDR3 DNA reads TGCGCCAGCAGCTTCTCCTTCGCGGGGGGCCCTGGGCATGAGCAGTTCTTC. The V gene is TRBV5-1, the J gene TRBJ2-1; 8 bases align to TRBD2. Germline values: CDR1 SGHRS, CDR2 YFSETQ. V lost 2 bases, J lost 8 bases, and 15 bases stayed unmatched. This CDR3 comprises 17 residues.

The chain links TRBV4-3 to TRBJ2-1; TRBD2 matches 10 bases. Germline values: CDR1 LGHNA, CDR2 YSLEER. CDR3 length equals 21 residues. V trimming: 1 base; J trimming: 7 bases; junction bases outside the gene matches: 22. In nucleotides, the CDR3 is TGCGCCAGCAGCCAAGGAGTGTGGGCGGCAAAAGCGGGAGGGCCAGGAAATGAGCAGTTCTTC. Protein sequence: CASSQGVWAAKAGGPGNEQFF.

The chain combines TRBV4-1 with TRBJ2-7, with 13 bases matching TRBD2. The CDR3 has 18 residues. V shed 5 bases, J shed 4 bases, and the junction held 14 bases outside the gene matches. Germline assignment: CDR1 MGHRA and CDR2 YSYEKL. The CDR3 spells CASSLRLAGGGIMYEQYF. DNA for the CDR3: TGCGCCAGCAGCTTAAGACTAGCGGGAGGAGGTATTATGTACGAGCAGTACTTC.

This clone was seen only once. One end of the junction varies from germline; a read error may be responsible. The J gene is TRBJ1-2, the V gene TRBV9; D call uncertain. The V gene's germline CDR1 is SGDLS and CDR2 YYNGEE. The CDR3 sequence is 13 residues long. The DNA of the CDR3 is TGTGCCAGCAGCCCAAGCCCGACAAGTGGCGGGGCCTTC. It translates to CASSPSPTSGGAF.

The gene calls are TRBV5-1 and TRBJ2-3; 12 bases map to TRBD2. This CDR3 comprises 18 residues. V lost 0 bases and J lost 0; bases outside the gene matches: 5. Per the germline V gene, CDR1 is SGHRS and CDR2 is YFSETQ. For the CDR3, the DNA is TGCGCCAGCAGCTTGGGATCACTAGCGGGAGGCAGCACAGATACGCAGTATTTT. As protein: CASSLGSLAGGSTDTQYF.

This chain links TRBV5-1 with TRBJ2-7, with D tentatively TRBD2 (6 bases). Trimming left V 2 bases short and J 7 bases short, with 19 bases between. The germline gives CDR1 SGHRS, CDR2 YFSETQ. This CDR3 has 15 residues. The CDR3 nucleotides are TGCGCCAGCAGCTTCGACGGGAGAGGTCAGCGAGAGCAGTACTTC. It specifies CASSFDGRGQREQYF.

This chain joins TRBV9 and TRBJ2-7, with no clear D. Trimming stripped 4 bases from V and 5 bases from J, with 19 bases between. This CDR3 has 15 amino acids. Germline V gives CDR1 SGDLS, CDR2 YYNGEE. CDR3 sequence reads: CASSPRTVSTDEQYF. In DNA, the CDR3 is TGTGCCAGCAGCCCACGGACGGTCAGTACCGACGAGCAGTACTTC.

The J gene is TRBJ2-5, the V gene TRBV7-7, with 11 bases fitting TRBD2. The CDR3 consists of 15 residues. The trim removed 6 bases at V and 1 base at J, leaving 4 bases unmatched. CDR1 and CDR2 (germline): SSHAT, FNYEAQ (reference sequence). Written as DNA, the CDR3 is TGTGCCAGCAGTCCCGGGACTAGCGGCCAAGAGACCCAGTACTTC. Its protein product is CASSPGTSGQETQYF.

V and J are TRBV12-3 or TRBV12-4 and TRBJ1-2; D ambiguous. V was clipped by 1 base and J by 4 bases, with 7 bases between them. The CDR3 is 13 amino acids. CDR3 DNA: TGTGCCAGCAGTTTAGTACCGGCCTATGGCTACACCTTC. Translated: CASSLVPAYGYTF.

The V gene is TRBV5-1, the J gene TRBJ2-5; 7 bases agree with TRBD2. Per germline, CDR1 SGHRS and CDR2 YFSETQ. This CDR3 comprises 14 residues. Trimming cost V 0 bases and J 5 bases; bases outside gene matches: 4. CDR3 nucleotide sequence: TGCGCCAGCAGCTTGGTTTGGGGAGGGGAGACCCAGTACTTC. It yields the protein CASSLVWGGETQYF.

The genes are TRBV29-1 and TRBJ1-4; 7 bases line up with TRBD1. The trim removed 7 bases at V and 8 bases at J, leaving 10 bases unmatched. Germline CDR1 and CDR2: SQVTM and ANQGSEA. This CDR3 comprises 13 residues. The CDR3 nucleotides are TGCAGCGCCGCGAGGGGGCTGAGAGAAAAACTGTTTTTT. Its translation is CSAARGLREKLFF. The whole variable domain, filled in from reference TRBV29-1 and TRBJ1-4, reads SAVISQKPSRDICQRGTSLTIQCQVDSQVTMMFWYRQQPGQSLTLIATANQGSEATYESGFVIDKFPISRPNLTFSTLTVSNMSPEDSSIYLCSAARGLREKLFFGSGTQLSVL.

V gene TRBV5-1 combines with J gene TRBJ2-6; the match to TRBD2 covers 11 bases. V gave up 1 base and J gave up 1 base; unmatched junction bases: 7. The germline gives CDR1 SGHRS, CDR2 YFSETQ. There are 19 residues in the CDR3. The CDR3 nucleotides are TGCGCCAGCAGCTTGTGGACTAGCGGGCTGAGATCTGGGGCCAACGTCCTGACTTTC. This gives the protein CASSLWTSGLRSGANVLTF.

The J gene is TRBJ1-2, the V gene TRBV27; 7 bases fit TRBD1. Germline V gene data show CDR1 as MNHEY and CDR2 as SMNVEV (reference sequence). V lost 0 bases, J lost 8 bases, and 3 bases stayed unmatched. The CDR3 contains 13 residues. CDR3 region: CASSLSGGGGYTF. The DNA for the CDR3 is TGTGCCAGCAGTTTATCGGGAGGGGGCGGCTACACCTTC.

The chain links TRBV6-2 or TRBV6-3 to TRBJ1-5; tentatively, D is TRBD1 (5 bases). CDR3 length: 16 residues. Germline values: CDR1 MNHEY, CDR2 SVGEGT. The V and J ends lost 2 bases and 3 bases respectively, with 14 bases between them. CDR3 sequence (DNA): TGTGCCAGCAGTTACCCCGGGACGGGTCCCAATCAGCCCCAGCATTTT. It encodes CASSYPGTGPNQPQHF.

For the CDR3, the DNA is TGCGCCAGCAGCCAAGCGGAGGGAAGCTCCTACAATGAGCAGTTCTTC. Its translation is CASSQAEGSSYNEQFF. The chain couples TRBV4-1 to TRBJ2-1; a possible D gene is TRBD2 (6 bases). V lost 1 base and J 0 bases, leaving 10 bases between the germline ends. Germline V CDR1 and CDR2: MGHRA, YSYEKL. The CDR3 has 16 amino acids.

The V and J genes are TRBV11-2 and TRBJ1-1; D uncertain. Germline loops: CDR1 SGHAT, CDR2 FQNNGV. The CDR3 totals 16 residues. Trimming pared 3 bases from V and 0 bases from J, leaving 14 bases between. The CDR3 reads CASSFPAGGMNTEAFF. DNA of the CDR3: TGTGCCAGCAGCTTTCCGGCCGGAGGGATGAACACTGAAGCTTTCTTT. The full variable domain, with the rest looked up from reference TRBV11-2 and TRBJ1-1, is EAGVAQSPRYKIIEKRQSVAFWCNPISGHATLYWYQQILGQGPKLLIQFQNNGVVDDSQLPKDRFSAERLKGVDSTLKIQPAKLEDSAVYLCASSFPAGGMNTEAFFGQGTRLTVV.